This T cell receptor (beta chain) was documented in a study of human T cells and chemical hapten exposure. Study-wide results and limits: Counts of TCRs expanded at PT1 correlated positively with patch test score. TCRs whose frequency exceeded 1 in 1000 remained the same following DPC sensitization.

Germline assignment: CDR1 DFQATT and CDR2 SNEGSKA (reference sequence). Trimming left V 2 bases short and J 0 bases short, with 7 bases between. The CDR3 totals 13 residues. Details on this clonotype: The antigen remains undetermined.

Noted time point: patch test 3, about 24 weeks after DPC sensitization. Indicated treatment: therapeutic diphenylcyclopropenone sensitization with weekly scalp DPC. Sample donors consisted of patients with alopecia, aged 18 to 70 years, who were suitable for DPC. TCRdb reprocessed the RACE reads with MiXCR, giving one entry per CDR3 protein. The profile shows roughly 200,000 distinct CDR3 sequences, 24% of them singletons. This sample comprised whole blood, obtained in connection with sensitization to the hapten diphenylcyclopropenone (DPC). This sequence was found in a woman in her 40s with alopecia areata. Some clones in this sample may be carry-over from other donors' samples. The rearrangement links TRBV20-1 to TRBJ2-5; no reliable D call. CDR3 sequence: CSARQENQETQYF. In DNA, the CDR3 is TGCAGTGCTAGACAGGAAAACCAAGAGACCCAGTACTTC.